This T cell receptor beta chain was captured by sequencing in a study of neurological immune-mediated disorders. Study results and caveats: None of the CDR3 amino acid sequences found in expanded clones was shared across subjects. This suggests that the TCR-beta repertoires were private in all groups. The greatest degree of TCR clonal expansion was observed in HTLV-1-associated myelopathy, with the lowest in multiple sclerosis, below that of healthy controls.

This clonotype has ten or more counts. The antigen remains undetermined. In germline, CDR1 is SGHRS, CDR2 YFSETQ. With 4 bases clipped from V and 1 base from J, the junction kept 4 bases outside the gene matches. This CDR3 spans 14 amino acids. With 10-nucleotide random UMIs, 5'RACE was used to make the cDNA. Each CDR3 protein gets one entry after TCRdb re-called the 5' RACE reads with MiXCR. The sample lists under 70,000 distinct CDR3 sequences, about 3.7% seen once, with around 7.5% in the top ten. The unsorted libraries had their origin in 2 million PBMCs stored at -80 C. This clonotype was sampled from a woman aged 60 to 75 with multiple sclerosis. The chain joins TRBV5-1 to TRBJ1-1, with TRBD1 identical over 7 bases. The sequencing sample was made of PBMCs. The CDR3 DNA sequence: TGCGCCAGCAGCGCGGGACAGACGAACACTGAAGCTTTCTTT. It encodes CASSAGQTNTEAFF. The variable domain in full, with the rest retrieved from reference TRBV5-1 and TRBJ1-1, is KAGVTQTPRYLIKTRGQQVTLSCSPISGHRSVSWYQQTPGQGLQFLFEYFSETQRNKGNFPGRFSGRQFSNSRSEMNVSTLELGDSALYLCASSAGQTNTEAFFGQGTRLTVV.